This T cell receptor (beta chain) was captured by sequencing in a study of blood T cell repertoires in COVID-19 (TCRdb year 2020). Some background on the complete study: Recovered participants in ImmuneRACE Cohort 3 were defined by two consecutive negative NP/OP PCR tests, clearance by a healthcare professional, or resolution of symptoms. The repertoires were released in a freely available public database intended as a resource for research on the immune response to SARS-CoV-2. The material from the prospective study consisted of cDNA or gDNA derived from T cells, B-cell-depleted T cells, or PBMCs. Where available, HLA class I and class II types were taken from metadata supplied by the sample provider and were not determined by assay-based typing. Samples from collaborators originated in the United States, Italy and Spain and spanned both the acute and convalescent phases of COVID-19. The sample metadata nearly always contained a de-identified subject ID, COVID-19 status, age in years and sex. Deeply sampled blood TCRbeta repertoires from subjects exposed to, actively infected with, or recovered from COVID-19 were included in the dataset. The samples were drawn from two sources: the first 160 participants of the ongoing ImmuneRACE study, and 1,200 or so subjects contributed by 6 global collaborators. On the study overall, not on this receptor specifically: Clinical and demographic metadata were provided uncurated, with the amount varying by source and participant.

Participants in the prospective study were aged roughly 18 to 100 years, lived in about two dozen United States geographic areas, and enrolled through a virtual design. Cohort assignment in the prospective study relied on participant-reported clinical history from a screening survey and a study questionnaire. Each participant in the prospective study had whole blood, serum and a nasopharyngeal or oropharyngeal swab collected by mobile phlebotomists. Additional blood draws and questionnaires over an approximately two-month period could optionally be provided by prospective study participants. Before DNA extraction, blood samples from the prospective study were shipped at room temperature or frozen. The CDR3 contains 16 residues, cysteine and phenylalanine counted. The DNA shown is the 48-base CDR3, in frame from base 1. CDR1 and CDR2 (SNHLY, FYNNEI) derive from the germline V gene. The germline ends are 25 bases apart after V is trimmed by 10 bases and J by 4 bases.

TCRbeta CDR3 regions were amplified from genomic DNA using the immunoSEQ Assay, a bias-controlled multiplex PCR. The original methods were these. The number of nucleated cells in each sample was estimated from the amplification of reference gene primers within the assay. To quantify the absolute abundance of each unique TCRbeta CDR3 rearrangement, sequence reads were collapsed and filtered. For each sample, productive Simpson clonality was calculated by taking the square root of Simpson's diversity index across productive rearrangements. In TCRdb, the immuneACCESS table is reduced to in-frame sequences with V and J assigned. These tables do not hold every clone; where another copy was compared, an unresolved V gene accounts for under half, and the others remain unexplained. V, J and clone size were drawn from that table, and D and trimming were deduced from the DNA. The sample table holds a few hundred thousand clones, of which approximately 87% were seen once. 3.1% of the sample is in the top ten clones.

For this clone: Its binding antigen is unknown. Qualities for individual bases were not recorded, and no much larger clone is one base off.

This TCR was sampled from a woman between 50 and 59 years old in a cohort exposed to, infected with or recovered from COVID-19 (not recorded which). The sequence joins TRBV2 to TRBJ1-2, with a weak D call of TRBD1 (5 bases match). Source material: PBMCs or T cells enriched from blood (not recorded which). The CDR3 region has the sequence CATSGGGTRTRYGYTF. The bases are TGTGCCACCTCGGGGGGGGGTACCAGAACCCGCTATGGCTACACCTTC.